These 21 T cell receptor beta chains were sequenced from one sample in a study of blood T cell repertoires in COVID-19. Produced via immunoSEQ multiplex PCR; TCRdb's table is partial and in-frame only. The sample holds 310,000 or so clones, approximately 83% seen once. The sequenced material came from peripheral blood. The receptors stem from a woman aged 30 to 39 who had recovered from COVID-19.

In this sample, this clone turned up a few times. The V and J genes are TRBV28 and TRBJ2-7; a possible D gene is TRBD2 (5 bases). The V gene's germline CDR1 is MDHEN and CDR2 SYDVKM. This CDR3 has 12 residues. V was shortened by 5 bases and J by 6 bases, with 11 bases between the two germline ends. CDR3: CASSLSRGEQYF. As DNA, the CDR3 is TGTGCCAGCAGTCTCTCTCGGGGCGAGCAGTACTTC.

The chain combines TRBV5-6 with TRBJ1-2, with TRBD1 as a possible D gene (6 bases). Germline CDR1 SGHDT, CDR2 YYEEEE. The length of the CDR3 is 15 residues. V lost 2 bases and J lost 7, with 18 bases in between. In nucleotides, the CDR3 is TGTGCCAGCAGCTTCCAGGGGTCCGACTATTTTGGCTACACCTTC. Translated: CASSFQGSDYFGYTF.

The rearrangement joins TRBV25-1 to TRBJ2-7, with 12 bases fitting TRBD2. Germline values: CDR1 MGHDK, CDR2 SYGVNS. This CDR3 contains 16 residues. The V segment lost 2 bases and the J segment 4 bases; nucleotides outside the gene matches: 6. CDR3 protein: CASSELETSGSYEQYF. Here the CDR3 DNA reads TGTGCCAGCAGTGAACTAGAGACTAGCGGGAGTTACGAGCAGTACTTC.

The chain is built from TRBV5-1 and TRBJ1-1; the match to TRBD1 covers 8 bases. This CDR3 is 16 amino acids long. Germline V gives CDR1 SGHRS, CDR2 YFSETQ. V gave up 0 bases and J gave up 4 bases; unmatched junction bases: 8. The CDR3 coding sequence is TGCGCCAGCAGCTTGGGGAATTCAGGGGGCCTCACTGAAGCTTTCTTT. Translation gives CASSLGNSGGLTEAFF.

Notes on this clone: This may stem from a read error, because a much larger clone lies one nucleotide away. Different DNA sequences within this sample yield the same CDR3. The chain couples TRBV5-1 to TRBJ1-1; 7 nucleotides align to TRBD1. Trimming took 4 bases from V and 1 from J; bases not matched to a gene: 4. Germline V CDR1 and CDR2: SGHRS, YFSETQ. The CDR3 contains 14 residues. CDR3 sequence reads: CASSPGTENTEAFF. CDR3 nucleotide sequence: TGCGCCAGCAGCCCCGGGACAGAGAACACTGAAGCTTTCTTT.

CDR3 bases: TGTGCCAGCAGCGTAGAGTTGCGGGATGAGGGAAACATTCAGTACTTC. Its translation is CASSVELRDEGNIQYF. This rearrangement joins TRBV9 to TRBJ2-4, with D possibly matching TRBD2 (6 bases). Trimming removed 0 bases at V and 6 bases at J, with 16 bases between. The CDR3 has 16 amino acids. Germline lookup yields CDR1 SGDLS and CDR2 YYNGEE.

Points on this clone: In the same sample, other DNA sequences code for this CDR3. The chain has TRBV18 and TRBJ1-5, with D perhaps matching TRBD1 (5 bases). There are 15 residues in the CDR3. Trimming shortened V by 2 bases and J by 2 bases, and 10 bases separated the two germline ends. Germline assignment: CDR1 KGHSH and CDR2 LQKENI. As DNA, the CDR3 is TGTGCCAGCTCACCAGATAGGGGCGGCAATCAGCCCCAGCATTTT. This gives the protein CASSPDRGGNQPQHF.

This clone has just one count. The rearrangement uses TRBV5-5 and TRBJ2-3; TRBD2 agrees at 9 bases. This CDR3 comprises 15 residues. Per the germline V gene, CDR1 is SGHKS and CDR2 is YYEKEE (reference sequence). V lost 1 base to trimming and J lost 6 bases; unmatched junction nucleotides: 6. In DNA, the CDR3 is TGTGCCAGCAGCTTGCGCGCGGGGGGGCCGGATACGCAGTATTTT. It is translated as CASSLRAGGPDTQYF.

This chain uses TRBV10-3 with TRBJ2-2; TRBD2 matches 16 bases. Trimming removed 7 bases from V and 5 bases from J; junction bases left unmatched: 4. Germline CDR1 is ENHRY and CDR2 is SYGVKD. This CDR3 spans 16 amino acids. CDR3 region: CAIKGTSGRGTGELFF. The DNA for the CDR3 is TGTGCCATCAAAGGGACTAGCGGGAGGGGGACCGGGGAGCTGTTTTTT.

The rearrangement uses TRBV29-1 and TRBJ2-7; 7 positions agree with TRBD1. This CDR3 is built from 15 residues. Germline CDR1 reads SQVTM; CDR2 reads ANQGSEA. The ends lost 1 base at V and 2 bases at J; junction bases unmatched: 8. The DNA of the CDR3 is TGCAGCGTTGAAGGATCCGGGACAGCTCCCTACGAGCAGTACTTC. Its translation: CSVEGSGTAPYEQYF.

This clone was seen just once. V usage is TRBV7-2 and J usage is TRBJ2-2; 10 bases line up with TRBD2. The CDR3 spans 16 residues. The germline CDR1 and CDR2 sequences are SGHTA and FQGNSA. The trim removed 5 bases at V and 6 bases at J, leaving 9 bases unmatched. The CDR3 nucleotides are TGTGCCAGCAGCAACCCAGCGGGAGGGCCCCCCGGGGAGCTGTTTTTT. Translating gives CASSNPAGGPPGELFF.

The chain has TRBV5-8 and TRBJ2-3, with D maybe TRBD1 (6 bases). Trimming removed 0 bases at V and 2 bases at J, with 10 bases between. The CDR3 has 15 amino acids. Looked up from germline, CDR1 is SGHTS and CDR2 is YDEGEE. The CDR3 sequence: CASSLDGQLTDTQYF. CDR3 nucleotides: TGTGCCAGCAGCTTGGATGGACAGCTCACAGATACGCAGTATTTT.

The chain couples TRBV7-2 to TRBJ1-1; D ambiguous. Germline CDR1 is SGHTA and CDR2 is FQGNSA. The CDR3 extends over 15 amino acids. The V end was cut by 2 bases, the J end by 11 bases, with 21 bases between. In DNA form, the CDR3 reads TGTGCCAGCAGCTTATCGATAGCGATCGAATCTCTGGCTTTCTTT. This encodes CASSLSIAIESLAFF. The entire variable domain, with the rest obtained from reference TRBV7-2 and TRBJ1-1, is as follows: GAGVSQSPSNKVTEKGKDVELRCDPISGHTALYWYRQSLGQGLEFLIYFQGNSAPDKSGLPSDRFSAERTGGSVSTLTIQRTQQEDSAVYLCASSLSIAIESLAFFGQGTRLTVV.

The V gene is TRBV3-1 (or the pseudogene TRBV3-2), the J gene TRBJ2-7; TRBD1 might be the D (5 bases). Trimming took 4 bases from V and 1 from J, leaving 11 bases between them. The CDR3 is 14 residues long. Germline V gene data show CDR1 as LGHDT and CDR2 as YNNKEL (reference sequence). The CDR3 region is CASSPFQGSYEQYF. The CDR3 bases are TGTGCCAGCAGCCCATTCCAGGGATCCTACGAGCAGTACTTC.

V gene TRBV27 combines with J gene TRBJ1-1; possible D gene TRBD1, 6 bases. V lost 2 bases and J lost 1, with 8 bases in between. Germline loops: CDR1 MNHEY, CDR2 SMNVEV (reference sequence). CDR3 length: 14 amino acids. The chain's CDR3 is CASSLRGGNTEAFF. The CDR3 DNA is TGTGCCAGCAGTTTAAGGGGGGGGAACACTGAAGCTTTCTTT.

The V gene is TRBV29-1, the J gene TRBJ1-1, with D possibly matching TRBD1 (5 bases). The CDR3 is 14 amino acids. Trimming removed 7 bases at V and 0 bases at J, with 15 bases between. Germline loops: CDR1 SQVTM, CDR2 ANQGSEA. CDR3 amino acids: CSASQGTMNTEAFF. The CDR3 DNA reads as TGCAGCGCAAGTCAGGGTACCATGAACACTGAAGCTTTCTTT.

J is TRBJ2-5 and V is TRBV28; 8 bases fit TRBD1. The CDR3 is 15 residues long. Trimming took 6 bases from V and 5 from J; bases not matched to a gene: 11. Germline V CDR1 and CDR2: MDHEN, SYDVKM. DNA of the CDR3: TGTGCCAGCAGATACCGGGACAGGCGGTTGGAGACCCAGTACTTC. It encodes CASRYRDRRLETQYF.

The chain uses TRBV2 and TRBJ1-4; perhaps TRBD1 as D (6 bases). Trimming cost V 9 bases and J 4 bases, with 12 bases left between them. The CDR3 is made up of 13 amino acids. Germline CDR1 and CDR2: SNHLY and FYNNEI. The CDR3 sequence is CARADSSNEKLFF. The CDR3, as DNA: TGTGCCAGGGCGGACAGCAGTAATGAAAAACTGTTTTTT.

The chain carries TRBV1 and TRBJ2-2; the table's D call, TRBD2, has no DNA check behind it. TRBV1 is termed a pseudogene. There are 17 residues in the CDR3. The CDR3 is CTSSQELAGVATGELFF. The CDR3, as DNA: TGCACCAGCAGCCAAGAGTTAGCGGGAGTGGCGACCGGGGAGCTGTTTTTT.

The chain couples TRBV28 to TRBJ2-7; 7 bases are shared with TRBD1. This CDR3 is built from 13 residues. CDR1 MDHEN and CDR2 SYDVKM come from the germline V gene. The J segment lost 1 base and the V segment lost 6 bases, leaving 3 bases of the junction unmatched. CDR3 in DNA: TGTGCCAGCAGGGGGACAGCTTCCTACGAGCAGTACTTC. The encoded protein is CASRGTASYEQYF.

This clone was seen only a few times. The chain joins TRBV5-1 to TRBJ1-5; 7 bases align to TRBD1. The ends lost 4 bases at V and 2 bases at J; junction bases unmatched: 6. Germline CDR1 SGHRS, CDR2 YFSETQ. The CDR3 is 15 residues long. The CDR3 nucleotides read TGCGCCAGCAGCAAAGAGACAGGGCGCAATCAGCCCCAGCATTTT. Its translation: CASSKETGRNQPQHF. The variable domain in full, completed from reference TRBV5-1 and TRBJ1-5, reads KAGVTQTPRYLIKTRGQQVTLSCSPISGHRSVSWYQQTPGQGLQFLFEYFSETQRNKGNFPGRFSGRQFSNSRSEMNVSTLELGDSALYLCASSKETGRNQPQHFGDGTRLSIL.